This record looks at one T cell receptor beta chain sequence and its context. The data derive from a study of post-analysis software for immune sequencing data. Unique-molecular-identifier-tagged TCR beta cDNA libraries were used. Using its own MiXCR run on the PCR reads, TCRdb lists one record per CDR3 protein. This repertoire shows fewer than 550,000 distinct CDR3 sequences, around a third found once; its top ten account for about 5.6%. The specimen was blood. The TCR originated in a girl aged 2-17 years with multiple sclerosis.

CDR3 sequence (DNA): TGTGCCAGCAGTTACTCGGTAGGGCAAGAGACCCAGTACTTC. The encoded protein is CASSYSVGQETQYF. This rearrangement joins TRBV6-5 to TRBJ2-5; D ambiguous. Trimming shortened V by 0 bases and J by 2 bases, and 7 bases separated the two germline ends. Germline assignment: CDR1 MNHEY and CDR2 SVGAGI. The CDR3 spans 14 residues.